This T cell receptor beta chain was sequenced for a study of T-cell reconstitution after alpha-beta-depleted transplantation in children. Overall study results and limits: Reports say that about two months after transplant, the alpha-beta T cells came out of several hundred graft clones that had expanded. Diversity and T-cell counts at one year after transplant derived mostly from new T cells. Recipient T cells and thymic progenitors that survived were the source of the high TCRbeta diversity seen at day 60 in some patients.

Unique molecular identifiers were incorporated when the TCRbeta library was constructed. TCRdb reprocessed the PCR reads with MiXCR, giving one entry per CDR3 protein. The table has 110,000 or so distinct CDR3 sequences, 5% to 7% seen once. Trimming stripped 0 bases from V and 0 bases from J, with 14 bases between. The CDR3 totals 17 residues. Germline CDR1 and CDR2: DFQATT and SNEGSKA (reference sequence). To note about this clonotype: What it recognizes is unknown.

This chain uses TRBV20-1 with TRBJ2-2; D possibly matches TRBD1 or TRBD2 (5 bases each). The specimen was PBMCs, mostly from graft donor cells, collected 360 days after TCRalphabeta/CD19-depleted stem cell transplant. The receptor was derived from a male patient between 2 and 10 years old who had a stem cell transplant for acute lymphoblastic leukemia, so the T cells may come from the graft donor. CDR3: CSARDLRGYANTGELFF. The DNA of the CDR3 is TGCAGTGCTAGAGATTTGAGGGGTTACGCGAACACCGGGGAGCTGTTTTTT.